The source of this T cell receptor beta chain is a study of early T cells in non-severe SARS-CoV-2 infection. The overall study: The study sequenced bulk RNA from unsorted whole blood, with chains unpaired. Notes on the study in general: Clonotype matching in VDJdb favored anti-spike CD8 responses and did not capture private and CD4 specificities.

The ends were cut back, 5 bases at V and 5 bases at J, with 27 bases in the middle. Germline values: CDR1 SGHVS, CDR2 FNYEAQ. The CDR3 extends over 18 amino acids. This clonotype was seen at least ten times. Its antigen is still unknown. Individually, cDNA molecules had unique molecular identifiers attached to them. TCRdb reanalysed the 5' RACE reads using MiXCR and keeps one entry per CDR3 protein. The sample yields some 66,000 distinct CDR3 sequences, 13% seen once. The clonotype originates from an adult who was a healthcare worker with PCR-confirmed SARS-CoV-2 infection or an uninfected control (not recorded which). This chain uses TRBV7-6 with TRBJ2-5, with D possibly matching TRBD1 (5 bases). Specimen: whole blood. The CDR3 DNA is TGTGCCAGCAGCATAGACGCAGGGTTCGGATCGATGGCGGAGACCCAGTACTTC. Its translation: CASSIDAGFGSMAETQYF.